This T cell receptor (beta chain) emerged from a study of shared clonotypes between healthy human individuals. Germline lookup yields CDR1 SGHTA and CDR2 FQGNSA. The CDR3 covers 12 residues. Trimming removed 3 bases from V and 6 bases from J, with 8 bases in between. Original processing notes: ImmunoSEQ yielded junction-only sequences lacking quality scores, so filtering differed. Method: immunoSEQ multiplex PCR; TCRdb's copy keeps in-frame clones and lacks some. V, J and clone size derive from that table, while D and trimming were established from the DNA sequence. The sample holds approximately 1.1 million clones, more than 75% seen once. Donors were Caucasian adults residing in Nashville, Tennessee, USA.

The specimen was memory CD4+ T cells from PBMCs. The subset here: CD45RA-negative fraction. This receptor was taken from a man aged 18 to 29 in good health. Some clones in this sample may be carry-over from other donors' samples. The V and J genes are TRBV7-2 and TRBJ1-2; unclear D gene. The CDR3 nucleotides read TGTGCCAGCAGCTTTTTTGGGGATGGCTACACCTTC. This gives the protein CASSFFGDGYTF.